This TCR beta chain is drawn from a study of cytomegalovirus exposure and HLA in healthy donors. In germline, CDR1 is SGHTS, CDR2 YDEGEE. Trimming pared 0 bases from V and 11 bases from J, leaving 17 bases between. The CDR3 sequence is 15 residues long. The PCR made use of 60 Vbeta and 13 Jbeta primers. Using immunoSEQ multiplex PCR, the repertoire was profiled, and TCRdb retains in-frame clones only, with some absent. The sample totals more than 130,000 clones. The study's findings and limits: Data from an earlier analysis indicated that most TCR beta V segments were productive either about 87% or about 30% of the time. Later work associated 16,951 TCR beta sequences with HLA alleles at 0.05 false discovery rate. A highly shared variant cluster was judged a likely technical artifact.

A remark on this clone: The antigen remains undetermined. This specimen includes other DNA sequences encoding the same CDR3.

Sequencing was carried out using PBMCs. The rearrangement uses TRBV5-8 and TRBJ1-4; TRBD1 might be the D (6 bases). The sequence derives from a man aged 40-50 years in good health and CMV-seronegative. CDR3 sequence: CASSLGGTTGEKLFF. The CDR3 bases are TGTGCCAGCAGCTTGGGAGGGACAACCGGGGAGAAACTGTTTTTT.